This T cell receptor beta chain is drawn from a study of T cell responses to AZD1222 COVID-19 vaccine. Broader study findings: Regions 160-218 and 743-854 dominated among vaccine-associated CD4 TCRs spanning spike.

In the case of this clone: Its cognate antigen is unknown.

Germline CDR1 and CDR2: SGHDT and YYEEEE. This CDR3 is 16 amino acids long. V was cut by 9 bases and J by 0 bases, with 16 bases left in between. The protocol was immunoSEQ multiplex PCR, while the TCRdb copy is restricted to in-frame clones and leaves out a portion. The table shows fewer than 110,000 clones, with about 90% occurring only once. The receptor was derived from an adult who received the AZD1222 COVID-19 vaccine. The sequencing here drew on peripheral blood, taken 28 days after the second AZD1222 dose. The rearrangement uses TRBV5-6 and TRBJ1-6; TRBD1 might be the D (6 bases). CDR3: CANKTGFSSYNSPLHF. The CDR3 DNA follows: TGTGCCAACAAAACAGGGTTCAGCTCCTATAATTCACCCCTCCACTTT.